A single sample is the source of the 3 T cell receptor beta chains below, sequenced in a study of OX40 agonist ivuxolimab in advanced cancers. Libraries were prepared by immunoSEQ multiplex PCR; TCRdb keeps only in-frame clonotypes and omits some of them. The sample includes about 81,000 clones, 85% to 90% of them seen just once. Material: CD4+ or CD8+ T cells sorted from blood, obtained in a trial of the OX40 agonist ivuxolimab. The receptor source for this set is an adult with an advanced solid tumor such as melanoma, head and neck, liver or kidney cancer.

This sequence joins TRBV10-3 and TRBJ1-4; a weak D match, TRBD1 (5 bases). V lost 5 bases to trimming and J lost 11 bases, with 12 bases between them. The CDR3 is 12 amino acids. Germline CDR1 ENHRY, CDR2 SYGVKD. CDR3 loop: CAISPKGTKLFF. In nucleotides, the CDR3 is TGTGCCATCAGTCCTAAAGGGACGAAACTGTTTTTT.

The V and J genes are TRBV27 and TRBJ2-3, with 10 bases identical to TRBD2. The CDR3 totals 17 residues. With 3 bases clipped from V and 1 base from J, the junction kept 7 bases outside the gene matches. CDR1 MNHEY and CDR2 SMNVEV come from the germline V gene (reference sequence). CDR3 sequence: CASSFSPGLAGTDTQYF. CDR3 nucleotides: TGTGCCAGCAGTTTTTCCCCCGGACTAGCGGGCACAGATACGCAGTATTTT.

In its sample, this clone was seen once. This rearrangement joins TRBV7-8 to TRBJ2-7; D unclear. Looked up from germline, CDR1 is SGHVS and CDR2 is FQNEAQ. The CDR3 is 14 amino acids. The germline V and J ends were trimmed by 2 bases and 0 bases, with 8 bases remaining between them. The CDR3 reads CASSLYGFSYEQYF. As DNA, the CDR3 is TGTGCCAGCAGCTTATACGGCTTCTCCTACGAGCAGTACTTC.